These 11 T cell receptor beta chains share one sample of origin, sequenced in a study of OX40 agonist ivuxolimab in advanced cancers. Profiled with immunoSEQ multiplex PCR; TCRdb holds only in-frame clones, not every one. The sample shows about 130,000 clones, under 95% of them seen only once. Specimen: CD4+ or CD8+ T cells sorted from blood, collected in a trial of the OX40 agonist ivuxolimab. These receptor sequences come from an adult with an advanced solid tumor such as melanoma, head and neck, liver or kidney cancer.

The CDR3 DNA reads as TGTGCCAGTGGAGCTAACTATGGCTACACCTTC. Its translation: CASGANYGYTF. The J gene is TRBJ1-2, the V gene TRBV9; D remains ambiguous. This CDR3 region has 11 residues. Between the trimmed V and J ends, which lost 8 bases and 0 bases, there was a span of 5 bases. Per germline, CDR1 SGDLS and CDR2 YYNGEE.

This chain joins TRBV7-2 and TRBJ1-5, with a possible D match to TRBD1 (6 bases). Trimming cost V 0 bases and J 5 bases, with 17 bases left between them. Germline lookup yields CDR1 SGHTA and CDR2 FQGNSA. There are 17 residues in the CDR3. The CDR3 loop reads CASSLALGGFRDQPQHF. The DNA for the CDR3 is TGTGCCAGCAGCTTAGCCCTGGGGGGCTTTCGGGATCAGCCCCAGCATTTT.

The rearrangement links TRBV18 to TRBJ2-7; 7 bases are shared with TRBD1. V gave up 4 bases and J gave up 1 base; unmatched junction bases: 7. This CDR3 region has 15 residues. Germline CDR1 KGHSH, CDR2 LQKENI. This CDR3 reads CASSLDRDGSYEQYF. The CDR3 coding sequence is TGTGCCAGCTCACTCGACAGGGATGGTTCCTACGAGCAGTACTTC.

The rearrangement joins TRBV18 to TRBJ1-1; D is perhaps TRBD1 (5 bases). The CDR3 covers 13 residues. V dropped 4 bases and J dropped 4 bases, with 10 bases sitting between them. CDR1 is KGHSH and CDR2 is LQKENI in the germline V gene. In nucleotides, the CDR3 is TGTGCCAGCTCACAAGGGGCGGGCACTGAAGCTTTCTTT. It yields the protein CASSQGAGTEAFF.

This rearrangement joins TRBV6-5 to TRBJ2-3, with D perhaps assigned TRBD1 or TRBD2 (5 bases each). The CDR3 loop spans 13 amino acids. V was cut by 6 bases and J by 8 bases, with 15 bases left in between. CDR1 is MNHEY and CDR2 is SVGAGI in the germline V gene. The CDR3 here is CASSRDRDGTQYF. DNA of the CDR3: TGTGCCAGCAGCAGGGACCGGGACGGTACGCAGTATTTT.

This CDR3 is CASSVVPSPGGDTQYF. The CDR3 coding sequence is TGTGCCAGCAGCGTAGTCCCGAGCCCGGGGGGGGATACGCAGTATTTT. V usage is TRBV9 and J usage is TRBJ2-3, with TRBD2 identical over 8 bases. The V gene's germline CDR1 is SGDLS and CDR2 YYNGEE. The junction had 9 bases not matched to a gene; V was cut back by 0 bases and J by 6 bases. The CDR3 loop spans 16 amino acids.

This clone was counted only a few times. CDR3 loop: CASSKDGTSCGNEQFF. In DNA form, the CDR3 reads TGTGCCAGCAGCAAAGATGGAACTAGCTGTGGCAATGAGCAGTTCTTC. V is TRBV21-1 and J is TRBJ2-1; the tabulated D call, TRBD2, remains unverified against the DNA. TRBV21-1 is noted as a pseudogene. The CDR3 covers 16 residues.

V gene TRBV7-9 combines with J gene TRBJ1-1; no clear D. CDR1 and CDR2 from the germline V gene are SEHNR and FQNEAQ (reference sequence). The CDR3 has 11 residues. Between the trimmed V and J ends, which lost 4 bases and 4 bases, there was a span of 4 bases. In DNA, the CDR3 is TGTGCCAGCAGCTCATTCACTGAAGCTTTCTTT. Encoded protein: CASSSFTEAFF.

CDR3 bases: TGTGCCAGCAGCACATACAGGGGAGGGGACACTGAAGCTTTCTTT. This encodes CASSTYRGGDTEAFF. This chain joins TRBV9 and TRBJ1-1; 7 bases fit TRBD1. This CDR3 contains 15 residues. The germline CDR1 and CDR2 sequences are SGDLS and YYNGEE. Germline trimming cut 4 bases from V and 3 bases from J; bases unmatched to any gene: 9.

The V gene is TRBV9, the J gene TRBJ2-1; D is possibly TRBD1 (6 bases). V was clipped by 0 bases and J by 12 bases, with 19 bases between them. The CDR3 is 15 residues long. Germline CDR1 is SGDLS and CDR2 is YYNGEE. For the CDR3, the DNA is TGTGCCAGCAGCGTAGCAGGGACCGGGCAGGGGTGGCAGTTCTTC. Translating gives CASSVAGTGQGWQFF.

The V gene is TRBV5-6, the J gene TRBJ2-5, with D unresolved. The CDR3 extends over 14 amino acids. Trimming took off 1 base at V and 2 bases at J, with 9 bases between the two ends. CDR1 is SGHDT and CDR2 is YYEEEE in the germline V gene. In DNA, the CDR3 is TGTGCCAGCAGCTTGTACAGCCATCAAGAGACCCAGTACTTC. Protein product: CASSLYSHQETQYF. The entire variable domain, with the rest obtained from reference TRBV5-6 and TRBJ2-5, is as follows: DAGVTQSPTHLIKTRGQQVTLRCSPKSGHDTVSWYQQALGQGPQFIFQYYEEEERQRGNFPDRFSGHQFPNYSSELNVNALLLGDSALYLCASSLYSHQETQYFGPGTRLLVL.